One and the same sample provided the 3 T cell receptor beta chains below, sequenced in a study of Ad26.COV2.S vaccination and SARS-CoV-2 variants. Repertoires were generated with immunoSEQ multiplex PCR, while TCRdb's copy carries only in-frame clones and drops some. The profile shows a few hundred thousand clones, 80% to 95% of them singletons. The treatment denotes: over 15 received Ad26.COV2.S at low or high dose, single or two shots; 5 received placebo; per-sample allocation not given. Samples were taken on day 63 after the first vaccine or placebo injection. Here the sequenced sample was peripheral blood, taken in a trial of Ad26.COV2.S vaccine versus placebo. These receptors were taken from a person aged 18-60 years who received the Ad26.COV2.S COVID-19 vaccine or a placebo.

This CDR3 is CASADRDSNSPLHF. In nucleotides, the CDR3 is TGTGCCAGCGCCGACCGGGACAGTAATTCACCCCTCCACTTT. The chain combines TRBV18 with TRBJ1-6, with 7 nucleotides matching TRBD1. In germline, CDR1 is KGHSH, CDR2 LQKENI. This CDR3 contains 14 residues. Germline trimming cut 8 bases from V and 6 bases from J; bases unmatched to any gene: 7.

This chain links TRBV19 with TRBJ1-1, with D unresolved. V shed 8 bases and J shed 6 bases, with 16 bases lying between them. Per germline, CDR1 LNHDA and CDR2 SQIVND (reference sequence). The CDR3 loop spans 13 amino acids. This CDR3 reads CASRKGTQPEAFF. The CDR3 DNA is TGTGCCAGTCGGAAGGGAACCCAACCTGAAGCTTTCTTT.

V usage is TRBV5-1 and J usage is TRBJ2-7; TRBD1 is a possible D gene (6 bases). In germline, CDR1 is SGHRS, CDR2 YFSETQ. V gave up 1 base and J gave up 3 bases, with 11 bases separating them. The CDR3 totals 14 residues. The CDR3 region is CASSLLDRNYEQYF. The CDR3 DNA reads as TGCGCCAGCAGCTTGCTCGACAGGAACTACGAGCAGTACTTC.